This TCR beta chain was sequenced for a study of T cells after yellow fever vaccination. CDR3 length: 16 amino acids. In germline, CDR1 is DFQATT, CDR2 SNEGSKA (reference sequence). Trimming left V 0 bases short and J 8 bases short, with 20 bases between. TCRdb itself ran the 5' RACE reads through MiXCR, one entry per CDR3 protein. The repertoire holds 110,000 or so distinct CDR3 sequences, with about 7.8% as singletons. This clonotype was observed at least ten times. This specimen was CD4+ T cells sorted from PBMCs, taken more than 40 days after the first yellow fever vaccination. The chain uses TRBV20-1 and TRBJ2-1, with D tentatively TRBD2 (5 bases). The TCR was taken from a young man who received the YFV17D yellow fever vaccine. DNA for the CDR3: TGCAGTGCTAGAGATCGGAGGAGCAACCCTCGGGATGAGCAGTTCTTC. This gives the protein CSARDRRSNPRDEQFF.